This TCR beta chain derives from a study of circulating and synovial CD4+ cells in juvenile arthritis. Trimming took 2 bases from V and 7 from J; bases not matched to a gene: 3. CDR3 length: 13 amino acids. In germline, CDR1 is MDHEN, CDR2 SYDVKM. On this clone itself: What it recognizes is unknown.

Repertoires were generated with immunoSEQ multiplex PCR, while TCRdb's copy carries only in-frame clones and drops some. The data show about 33,000 clones, more than 90% seen once. Study-level points and caveats: CPL versus bulk CD4 samples: T cell genome counts differed by at least an order of magnitude.

This chain uses TRBV28 with TRBJ1-2, with 8 bases fitting TRBD1. The sequence derives from a human donor with juvenile idiopathic arthritis. Specimen: CD4+ T cells from blood. Here the CDR3 DNA reads TGTGCCAGCAGTTTAGCAGGGGGCGGTGGCTACACCTTC. Translation gives CASSLAGGGGYTF.